This passage covers 26 T cell receptor beta chains from one sample sequenced in a study of CD4+ T cells in melanoma. Here immunoSEQ multiplex PCR was the method, and the copy in TCRdb shows in-frame clones only, minus some. The sample has about 11,000 clones; about 66% are singletons. Input material: cells from a culture (not recorded whether cultured in vitro). These receptors all stem from a human donor with melanoma.

This clone was seen a handful of times. The chain employs TRBV10-3 and TRBJ1-2; perhaps TRBD1 as D (5 bases). Trimming removed 5 bases from V and 4 bases from J, with 17 bases in between. This CDR3 contains 15 residues. CDR1 and CDR2 (germline): ENHRY, SYGVKD. This CDR3 reads CAISPRSPQGYGYTF. CDR3 sequence (DNA): TGTGCCATCAGTCCGAGGTCACCCCAGGGCTATGGCTACACCTTC.

The J gene is TRBJ2-5, the V gene TRBV13; D possibly corresponds to TRBD1 (6 bases). This CDR3 is 14 amino acids long. Trimming removed 3 bases at V and 5 bases at J, with 13 bases between. The V gene's germline CDR1 is PRHDT and CDR2 FYEKMQ (reference sequence). CDR3 protein: CASSFGNREETQYF. The DNA of the CDR3 is TGTGCCAGCAGCTTCGGAAACAGGGAGGAGACCCAGTACTTC.

The J gene is TRBJ2-5, the V gene TRBV7-2; 12 nucleotides match TRBD2. Germline CDR1 is SGHTA and CDR2 is FQGNSA. The trim removed 3 bases at V and 7 bases at J, leaving 15 bases unmatched. The CDR3 length is 18 residues. CDR3 residues: CASSFLGDSSGGAGTQYF. CDR3 nucleotide sequence: TGTGCCAGCAGCTTCCTCGGCGATTCTAGCGGGGGGGCCGGGACCCAGTACTTC. The full variable domain, rest sourced from reference TRBV7-2 and TRBJ2-5, is GAGVSQSPSNKVTEKGKDVELRCDPISGHTALYWYRQSLGQGLEFLIYFQGNSAPDKSGLPSDRFSAERTGGSVSTLTIQRTQQEDSAVYLCASSFLGDSSGGAGTQYFGPGTRLLVL.

The chain has TRBV5-6 and TRBJ2-5; 8 nucleotides line up with TRBD1. The CDR3 is 16 amino acids. V was pared by 4 bases and J by 5 bases, with 13 bases of the junction left unmatched. Germline-derived CDR1 and CDR2 are SGHDT and YYEEEE. CDR3 in amino acids: CASSGQTGEGWETQYF. Written as DNA, the CDR3 is TGTGCCAGCAGCGGCCAGACAGGGGAAGGATGGGAGACCCAGTACTTC.

V gene TRBV11-2 combines with J gene TRBJ1-1; maybe TRBD1 (6 bases). Looked up from germline, CDR1 is SGHAT and CDR2 is FQNNGV. V dropped 3 bases and J dropped 7 bases, with 15 bases sitting between them. The CDR3 runs 14 residues. The CDR3 loop reads CASSFSSGGGEAFF. Written as DNA, the CDR3 is TGTGCCAGCAGCTTTAGCTCCGGGGGCGGTGAAGCTTTCTTT.

The genes are TRBV18 and TRBJ2-7; D unclear. This CDR3 is 14 amino acids long. The germline CDR1 and CDR2 sequences are KGHSH and LQKENI. Trimming took 3 bases from V and 0 from J, leaving 9 bases between them. CDR3 amino acids: CASSPSQSSYEQYF. Here the CDR3 DNA reads TGTGCCAGCTCACCTAGTCAGAGCTCCTACGAGCAGTACTTC.

This chain joins TRBV18 and TRBJ1-6; unclear D gene. Trimming pared 6 bases from V and 0 bases from J, leaving 9 bases between. Germline assignment: CDR1 KGHSH and CDR2 LQKENI. This CDR3 spans 15 amino acids. The DNA of the CDR3 is TGTGCCAGCTCCTCGGCGAGCTCCTATAATTCACCCCTCCACTTT. Protein: CASSSASSYNSPLHF.

The chain joins TRBV5-3 to TRBJ1-3, with TRBD1 as a possible D gene (5 bases). TRBV5-3 is known as an ORF, though its function is uncertain. The length of the CDR3 is 18 residues. Trimming removed 3 bases at V and 0 bases at J, with 19 bases between. The CDR3 nucleotides are TGTGCCAGAAGCTCCCAGACAGATAGGTACATCTCTGGAAACACCATATATTTT. Residues: CARSSQTDRYISGNTIYF.

Only a few counts were recorded for this clone. The V call is TRBV5-5, the J call TRBJ2-7; tentatively, D is TRBD2 (6 bases). In germline, CDR1 is SGHKS, CDR2 YYEKEE (reference sequence). The CDR3 loop spans 13 amino acids. Trimming pared 3 bases from V and 9 bases from J, leaving 16 bases between. CDR3 nucleotides: TGTGCCAGCAGCTCCGTGGAGGGAACTGTGCAGTACTTC. Its protein is CASSSVEGTVQYF.

This clone was detected once. The rearrangement links TRBV27 to TRBJ2-4, with 8 bases matching TRBD1. The ends lost 3 bases at V and 3 bases at J; junction bases unmatched: 1. The CDR3 runs to 14 residues. Germline V CDR1 and CDR2: MNHEY, SMNVEV (reference sequence). As DNA, the CDR3 is TGTGCCAGCAGTTTCACAGGGGGCAAAAACATTCAGTACTTC. It codes for CASSFTGGKNIQYF.

This clone showed up just a few times. This chain connects TRBV29-1 to TRBJ2-3; D may be TRBD2 (5 bases). The CDR3 sequence is 11 residues long. Germline assignment: CDR1 SQVTM and CDR2 ANQGSEA. The V end was cut by 4 bases, the J end by 6 bases, with 8 bases between. The CDR3 DNA follows: TGCAGCGTTGTGACGGGGGATACGCAGTATTTT. It codes for CSVVTGDTQYF.

This clone has only one observation. The chain combines TRBV6-5 with TRBJ2-3, with a possible D match to TRBD1 (5 bases). CDR3 size: 14 residues. V lost 6 bases and J lost 0, with 10 bases in between. Germline CDR1 and CDR2: MNHEY and SVGAGI. CDR3 amino acids: CASRRQLSTDTQYF. As DNA, the CDR3 is TGTGCCAGCAGACGACAGCTAAGCACAGATACGCAGTATTTT.

Concerning this clone itself: One end of the junction is discordant with germline, which a read error may explain. The chain couples TRBV13 to TRBJ2-7; weak D call: TRBD2 (5 bases). The CDR3 has 11 residues. The germline CDR1 and CDR2 sequences are PRHDT and FYEKMQ (reference sequence). The CDR3 nucleotides are TGTGCCAGCAGAACAGCCGGGGTCGTGGACTTC. Translating gives CASRTAGVVDF.

The genes are TRBV9 and TRBJ2-7; no firm D call. The V gene lost 1 base and the J gene lost 3 bases, with 8 bases spanning the gap. This CDR3 is built from 13 residues. Germline V gene data show CDR1 as SGDLS and CDR2 as YYNGEE. The CDR3 reads CASSVPPCYEQYF. In DNA form, the CDR3 reads TGTGCCAGCAGCGTACCCCCATGCTACGAGCAGTACTTC.

Concerning this clone itself: Germline is not matched at one junction end, which may reflect a read error. The chain employs TRBV7-7 and TRBJ2-5; 16 nucleotides match TRBD2. The CDR3 spans 16 residues. CDR1 and CDR2 (germline): SSHAT, FNYEAQ (reference sequence). This chain's CDR3 is CASSQGLAGGGETQYF. The DNA for the CDR3 is TGTGCTAGCAGCCAGGGACTAGCGGGGGGGGGCGAGACCCAGTACTTC. Based on the CDR3 plus reference TRBV7-7 and TRBJ2-5, the full variable domain is GAGVSQSPRYKVTKRGQDVTLRCDPISSHATLYWYQQALGQGPEFLTYFNYEAQPDKSGLPSDRFSAERPEGSISTLTIQRTEQRDSAMYRCASSQGLAGGGETQYFGPGTRLLVL.

There are a few counts of this clone. The chain couples TRBV2 to TRBJ2-3; possibly TRBD1 for D (5 bases). The CDR3 runs to 15 residues. Looked up from germline, CDR1 is SNHLY and CDR2 is FYNNEI. Trimming left V 3 bases short and J 3 bases short, with 13 bases between. Written as DNA, the CDR3 is TGTGCCAGCAGTGAGTTAGGCAGGGCTACAGATACGCAGTATTTT. It yields the protein CASSELGRATDTQYF. Full variable domain (rest looked up from reference TRBV2 and TRBJ2-3): EPEVTQTPSHQVTQMGQEVILRCVPISNHLYFYWYRQILGQKVEFLVSFYNNEISEKSEIFDDQFSVERPDGSNFTLKIRSTKLEDSAMYFCASSELGRATDTQYFGPGTRLTVL.

The V call is TRBV2, the J call TRBJ1-2, with a weak D call TRBD1 (5 bases). The germline CDR1 and CDR2 sequences are SNHLY and FYNNEI. This CDR3 is 15 amino acids long. V lost 7 bases and J 4 bases, leaving 19 bases between the germline ends. CDR3 sequence reads: CASTEGDPGRYGYTF. In DNA, the CDR3 is TGTGCCAGCACCGAAGGGGACCCAGGGCGCTATGGCTACACCTTC.

J is TRBJ1-3 and V is TRBV7-9, with D maybe TRBD1 (5 bases). CDR1 SEHNR and CDR2 FQNEAQ come from the germline V gene (reference sequence). Trimming removed 4 bases at V and 4 bases at J, with 20 bases between. The CDR3 spans 17 residues. The CDR3, as DNA: TGTGCCAGCAGCTCCCAGGCCGACGTTTGGGGCGGAAACACCATATATTTT. Protein: CASSSQADVWGGNTIYF. The full variable domain, rest sourced from reference TRBV7-9 and TRBJ1-3, is DTGVSQNPRHKITKRGQNVTFRCDPISEHNRLYWYRQTLGQGPEFLTYFQNEAQLEKSRLLSDRFSAERPKGSFSTLEIQRTEQGDSAMYLCASSSQADVWGGNTIYFGEGSWLTVV.

The sample holds one count of this clone. The same CDR3 arises from other DNA sequences in this sample as well. The rearrangement links TRBV5-1 to TRBJ1-2; D is perhaps TRBD1 (6 bases). The germline CDR1 and CDR2 sequences are SGHRS and YFSETQ. Trimming took off 4 bases at V and 5 bases at J, with 18 bases between the two ends. The CDR3 sequence is 15 residues long. The CDR3 protein is CASSPSGGGYYGYTF. The CDR3 region has the DNA TGCGCCAGCAGCCCCTCGGGAGGGGGTTATTATGGCTACACCTTC.

The V and J genes are TRBV10-3 and TRBJ2-7; tentative D call: TRBD1 (5 bases). The germline V gene has CDR1 ENHRY and CDR2 SYGVKD. The CDR3 runs to 12 residues. Trimming took off 6 bases at V and 3 bases at J, with 9 bases between the two ends. The CDR3 is CAISDQGYEQYF. The CDR3 nucleotides are TGTGCCATCAGCGACCAGGGCTACGAGCAGTACTTC.

The chain uses TRBV6-5 and TRBJ2-3; 8 bases line up with TRBD2. Per the germline V gene, CDR1 is MNHEY and CDR2 is SVGAGI. The CDR3 consists of 15 residues. Trimming cost V 2 bases and J 2 bases; bases outside gene matches: 3. The CDR3 DNA reads TGTGCCAGCAGTTACCGAGCGGGGGACACAGATACGCAGTATTTT. This sequence encodes CASSYRAGDTDTQYF.

The gene calls are TRBV5-1 and TRBJ2-5; D is unresolved. Per the germline V gene, CDR1 is SGHRS and CDR2 is YFSETQ. The CDR3 runs to 15 residues. V was cut by 0 bases and J by 1 base, with 10 bases left in between. The CDR3 sequence: CASSLAPGPQETQYF. CDR3 DNA: TGCGCCAGCAGCTTGGCACCAGGACCCCAAGAGACCCAGTACTTC.

This chain uses TRBV7-6 with TRBJ2-5; D may be TRBD1 (6 bases). V shed 5 bases and J shed 3 bases, with 13 bases lying between them. This CDR3 is built from 14 residues. The germline CDR1 and CDR2 sequences are SGHVS and FNYEAQ. The CDR3 reads CASSTVHREETQYF. CDR3 sequence (DNA): TGTGCCAGCAGCACCGTTCACAGGGAAGAGACCCAGTACTTC.

The V call is TRBV6-5, the J call TRBJ2-5, with 7 bases lining up with TRBD1. The J segment lost 2 bases and the V segment lost 2 bases, leaving 2 bases of the junction unmatched. The CDR3 has 14 amino acids. Germline CDR1 and CDR2: MNHEY and SVGAGI. The CDR3 region is CASSYQGEQETQYF. In nucleotides, the CDR3 is TGTGCCAGCAGTTACCAGGGGGAACAAGAGACCCAGTACTTC.

The chain recombines TRBV6-5 with TRBJ1-2; TRBD1 agrees at 8 bases. V lost 6 bases to trimming and J lost 8 bases; unmatched junction nucleotides: 8. Per germline, CDR1 MNHEY and CDR2 SVGAGI. The CDR3 totals 13 residues. As DNA, the CDR3 is TGTGCCAGCAGACGAACAGGGGGTCGGGGCTACACCTTC. Amino acids: CASRRTGGRGYTF.

This clone was detected a few times. The V and J genes are TRBV7-9 and TRBJ1-2; the D gene is possibly TRBD1 (5 bases). This CDR3 contains 13 residues. CDR1 SEHNR and CDR2 FQNEAQ come from the germline V gene (reference sequence). The germline V and J ends were trimmed by 6 bases and 7 bases, with 15 bases remaining between them. The CDR3 region is CASRDLGGSGYTF. The CDR3 region has the DNA TGTGCCAGCAGGGACCTCGGGGGTAGTGGCTACACCTTC.